This note documents a single TCR beta chain sequence. This sample stems from a study of blood T cell repertoires in COVID-19. Study as a whole: Samples representing acute and convalescent COVID-19 were sourced from the United States, Italy and Spain.

Using immunoSEQ multiplex PCR, the repertoire was profiled, and TCRdb retains in-frame clones only, with some absent. The sample includes under 200,000 clones, roughly 87% of them seen just once. Per germline, CDR1 MDHEN and CDR2 SYDVKM. The trim removed 4 bases at V and 2 bases at J, leaving 7 bases unmatched. The CDR3 covers 15 residues. Sequencing was carried out using PBMCs or T cells enriched from blood (not recorded which). The origin of this receptor is a woman between 45 and 65 years old who had recovered from COVID-19. The chain uses TRBV28 and TRBJ2-5; TRBD1 agrees at 7 bases. CDR3 region: CASSYPTGLQETQYF. CDR3 sequence (DNA): TGTGCCAGCAGTTACCCGACAGGGCTGCAAGAGACCCAGTACTTC.